These 19 T cell receptor beta chains originate from one sample sequenced in a study of T cells in Graves' hyperthyroidism and ophthalmopathy. Amplification of TCR beta CDR3 regions was performed using RNA transcripts as template. TCR CDR3 regions were first amplified by RT-PCR with HTBI primers. TCRdb re-called the multiplex PCR reads with MiXCR, one entry per CDR3 protein. This table has a few hundred thousand distinct CDR3 sequences, 15% to 17% appearing once. Material: blood. Every receptor here comes from a woman aged 30 to 39 with Graves' hyperthyroidism.

The chain combines TRBV4-3 with TRBJ1-5; D possibly corresponds to TRBD1 (5 bases). V was cut by 1 base and J by 1 base, with 20 bases left in between. Germline V gene sequence: CDR1 LGHNA, CDR2 YSLEER. There are 19 residues in the CDR3. The CDR3 reads CASSQGFGSGRQSNQPQHF. Here the CDR3 DNA reads TGCGCCAGCAGCCAAGGGTTCGGGTCAGGGCGTCAGAGCAATCAGCCCCAGCATTTT.

The table lists this clonotype with a few counts. The V gene is TRBV3-1, the J gene TRBJ2-7; D may be TRBD2 (5 bases). CDR1 LGHDT and CDR2 YNNKEL come from the germline V gene (reference sequence). The V end was cut by 4 bases, the J end by 6 bases, with 16 bases between. This CDR3 spans 14 amino acids. In DNA form, the CDR3 reads TGTGCCAGCAGCCGAGGGCTAGCTGGTATCGAGCAGTACTTC. Encoded protein: CASSRGLAGIEQYF.

The CDR3 sequence is CASSQGGPSTGELFF. The CDR3 bases are TGCGCCAGCAGCCAAGGGGGCCCTTCCACCGGGGAGCTGTTTTTT. The J gene is TRBJ2-2, the V gene TRBV5-1, with TRBD1 matching over 7 bases. The CDR3 contains 15 residues. The V gene's germline CDR1 is SGHRS and CDR2 YFSETQ. With V trimmed by 4 bases and J by 4 bases, 7 bases remained unmatched.

This clonotype showed up many times. The V and J genes are TRBV18 and TRBJ2-7; the D is unclear. The CDR3 runs 14 residues. Germline CDR1 KGHSH, CDR2 LQKENI. V was cut by 2 bases and J by 0 bases, with 8 bases left in between. The CDR3 DNA is TGTGCCAGCTCACCAGTGAGAAGCTCCTACGAGCAGTACTTC. It encodes CASSPVRSSYEQYF.

This clonotype was seen many times. V usage is TRBV12-3 or TRBV12-4 and J usage is TRBJ2-3; the D is unclear. Trimming removed 3 bases from V and 2 bases from J, with 9 bases in between. The CDR3 has 14 amino acids. The DNA of the CDR3 is TGTGCCAGCAGTTTTGGTGAAATCACAGATACGCAGTATTTT. Translating gives CASSFGEITDTQYF.

As regards this clonotype: This sequence may be a read error, since a much larger clone differs from it by one base. V and J are TRBV4-1 and TRBJ2-7, with TRBD2 matching over 14 bases. Germline lookup yields CDR1 MGHRA and CDR2 YSYEKL. Trimming took 4 bases from V and 5 from J; bases not matched to a gene: 4. CDR3 length: 15 residues. CDR3 sequence reads: CASSRQGLAGDEQYF. In DNA form, the CDR3 reads TGCGCCAGCAGCCGACAGGGACTAGCGGGAGACGAGCAGTACTTC.

There are many counts of this clonotype. The V gene is TRBV6-4, the J gene TRBJ2-3; 7 bases match TRBD2. Germline V lookup: CDR1 MRHNA, CDR2 SNTAGT. V was clipped by 8 bases and J by 2 bases; unmatched bases: 7. CDR3 length equals 14 residues. Written as DNA, the CDR3 is TGTGCCAGCTCCGTTGGGGGGGACACAGATACGCAGTATTTT. It codes for CASSVGGDTDTQYF.

This clonotype showed up just a few times. The chain links TRBV7-3 to TRBJ2-2; no definite D call. The V gene's germline CDR1 is SGHTA and CDR2 FQGTGA. V lost 5 bases and J 4 bases, leaving 5 bases between the germline ends. CDR3 length equals 12 residues. The CDR3 nucleotides are TGTGCCAGCAGCGAGATCACCGGGGAGCTGTTTTTT. Translation: CASSEITGELFF.

At least ten counts were recorded for this clonotype. The chain carries TRBV11-2 and TRBJ2-7; TRBD2 is a possible D gene (5 bases). This CDR3 has 15 amino acids. Trimming pared 7 bases from V and 0 bases from J, leaving 16 bases between. Germline loops: CDR1 SGHAT, CDR2 FQNNGV. The CDR3 sequence: CASKLSPGSSYEQYF. CDR3 nucleotides: TGTGCCAGCAAACTGAGCCCGGGATCCTCCTACGAGCAGTACTTC.

This clonotype showed up just a few times. The CDR3 sequence: CSALPDPYNSPLHF. The CDR3 region has the DNA TGCAGTGCCCTCCCGGATCCATATAATTCACCCCTCCACTTT. The chain links TRBV20-1 to TRBJ1-6; D gene uncertain. The ends were cut back, 6 bases at V and 4 bases at J, with 13 bases in the middle. The CDR3 runs 14 residues. Per germline, CDR1 DFQATT and CDR2 SNEGSKA (reference sequence).

This clonotype has ten or more counts. V gene TRBV6-6 combines with J gene TRBJ2-1; D call uncertain. The germline CDR1 and CDR2 sequences are MNHNY and SVGAGI (reference sequence). V shed 0 bases and J shed 6 bases, with 9 bases lying between them. This CDR3 comprises 14 residues. CDR3 DNA sequence: TGTGCCAGCAGTTACTCCGTTTTGGGCAATGAGCAGTTCTTC. This sequence encodes CASSYSVLGNEQFF.

The chain combines TRBV19 with TRBJ2-1; D is perhaps TRBD2 (6 bases). The V end lost 5 bases, the J end lost 8 bases, and 25 bases lay between the germline ends. The CDR3 loop spans 17 amino acids. Germline CDR1 reads LNHDA; CDR2 reads SQIVND (reference sequence). The CDR3 sequence is CASSVVIPGAGTDEQFF. The DNA of the CDR3 is TGTGCCAGTAGTGTGGTTATACCGGGAGCCGGAACCGATGAGCAGTTCTTC. The full variable domain, in which reference TRBV19 and TRBJ2-1 provide the parts outside the CDR3, is DGGITQSPKYLFRKEGQNVTLSCEQNLNHDAMYWYRQDPGQGLRLIYYSQIVNDFQKGDIAEGYSVSREKKESFPLTVTSAQKNPTAFYLCASSVVIPGAGTDEQFFGPGTRLTVL.

Ten or more counts support this clonotype. This rearrangement joins TRBV5-1 to TRBJ2-3, with TRBD2 as a possible D gene (5 bases). CDR1 is SGHRS, CDR2 YFSETQ, per germline. This CDR3 has 15 amino acids. The V and J ends lost 4 bases and 7 bases respectively, with 19 bases between them. This CDR3 reads CASSRFAGTGNTQYF. The CDR3 nucleotides are TGCGCCAGCAGCCGATTTGCGGGTACCGGGAATACGCAGTATTTT.

The J gene is TRBJ2-7, the V gene TRBV19, with 7 positions matching TRBD2. The CDR3 is 16 amino acids. Germline V CDR1 and CDR2: LNHDA, SQIVND (reference sequence). The J segment lost 0 bases and the V segment lost 4 bases, leaving 9 bases of the junction unmatched. The CDR3 loop is CASSKLLASYSYEQYF. The DNA for the CDR3 is TGTGCCAGTAGTAAATTACTAGCGAGCTACTCCTACGAGCAGTACTTC. Looking up the rest from reference TRBV19 and TRBJ2-7 gives the full variable domain: DGGITQSPKYLFRKEGQNVTLSCEQNLNHDAMYWYRQDPGQGLRLIYYSQIVNDFQKGDIAEGYSVSREKKESFPLTVTSAQKNPTAFYLCASSKLLASYSYEQYFGPGTRLTVT.

This clonotype was seen at least ten times. V and J are TRBV7-2 and TRBJ2-7; D is possibly TRBD2 (7 bases). The CDR3 totals 18 residues. Germline V CDR1 and CDR2: SGHTA, FQGNSA. V lost 0 bases, J lost 0 bases, and 18 bases lay in between. The CDR3 here is CASSLASTGGALSYEQYF. The CDR3 nucleotides are TGTGCCAGCAGCTTAGCCTCGACTGGGGGGGCCCTCTCCTACGAGCAGTACTTC.

This clonotype was picked up many times. This chain joins TRBV9 and TRBJ2-7; possible D gene TRBD2, 5 bases. The CDR3 has 15 amino acids. Germline CDR1 and CDR2: SGDLS and YYNGEE. Trimming took off 3 bases at V and 2 bases at J, with 15 bases between the two ends. In DNA, the CDR3 is TGTGCCAGCAGCGGAGGCTCCGGGAATGCCTACGAGCAGTACTTC. This gives the protein CASSGGSGNAYEQYF.

The genes are TRBV19 and TRBJ2-7, with TRBD2 matching over 8 bases. CDR1 and CDR2 from the germline V gene are LNHDA and SQIVND (reference sequence). The CDR3 consists of 14 residues. V dropped 3 bases and J dropped 0; count of bases not matched to a gene: 1. In DNA form, the CDR3 reads TGTGCCAGTAGTATCAGCGGGAGCTCCTACGAGCAGTACTTC. Translation: CASSISGSSYEQYF.

As regards this clonotype: A much larger clone lies one base from this, so it may be a read error. The CDR3 is CAGSQRTGSYGYTF. CDR3 coding DNA: TGTGCCGGCAGCCAACGGACAGGGAGCTATGGCTACACCTTC. The V and J genes are TRBV13 and TRBJ1-2, with 8 bases lining up with TRBD1. The germline V gene has CDR1 PRHDT and CDR2 FYEKMQ (reference sequence). CDR3 length: 14 residues.

This clonotype was seen at least ten times. J is TRBJ2-1 and V is TRBV30, with no clear D. V was pared by 1 base and J by 10 bases, with 5 bases between. This CDR3 comprises 10 residues. Germline assignment: CDR1 GTSNPN and CDR2 SVGIG (reference sequence). The CDR3 loop is CAWSGVEQFF. CDR3 nucleotides: TGTGCCTGGAGTGGGGTGGAGCAGTTCTTC.